The 15 T cell receptor beta chains below were found in one sample sequenced in a study of blood T cell repertoires in COVID-19. The assay was immunoSEQ multiplex PCR, and TCRdb's table has in-frame clones only and misses some. The data contain about 130,000 clones, about 86% of them singletons. Sequenced: peripheral blood. All receptors derive from a woman aged 50 to 60 who had recovered from COVID-19.

In this sample, this clone turned up a few times. This rearrangement joins TRBV6-5 to TRBJ2-1; weak D call: TRBD1 (6 bases). Germline CDR1 reads MNHEY; CDR2 reads SVGAGI. V was cut by 6 bases and J by 4 bases, with 10 bases left in between. This CDR3 comprises 13 residues. This CDR3 reads CASREDRYNEQFF. In DNA form, the CDR3 reads TGTGCCAGCAGGGAGGACAGATACAATGAGCAGTTCTTC.

The V and J genes are TRBV25-1 and TRBJ2-7, with 8 bases identical to TRBD2. Germline V lookup: CDR1 MGHDK, CDR2 SYGVNS. The CDR3 is made up of 15 amino acids. Trimming cost V 2 bases and J 2 bases; bases outside gene matches: 5. CDR3 DNA: TGTGCCAGCAGTGAAGCAGCGGGAGCTCCCTACGAGCAGTACTTC. This codes for CASSEAAGAPYEQYF.

J is TRBJ1-1 and V is TRBV21-1. TRBV21-1 is a listed pseudogene. This CDR3 spans 13 amino acids. CDR3 loop: CASGEAMNTEAFF. The CDR3 region has the DNA TGTGCCAGCGGTGAGGCAATGAACACTGAAGCTTTCTTT.

This clone was recorded only once. This chain links TRBV11-3 with TRBJ2-5, with a tentative D call TRBD2 (6 bases). The CDR3 is made up of 13 amino acids. From germline, CDR1 is SGHNT and CDR2 YENEEA. Trimming took off 5 bases at V and 9 bases at J, with 16 bases between the two ends. This chain's CDR3 is CASSPEMSGAQYF. CDR3 DNA sequence: TGTGCCAGCAGCCCCGAGATGTCGGGGGCCCAGTACTTC.

The chain links TRBV3-1 (or the pseudogene TRBV3-2) to TRBJ2-3; 10 nucleotides align to TRBD2. The V gene's germline CDR1 is LGHDT and CDR2 YNNKEL (reference sequence). This CDR3 has 16 residues. V dropped 0 bases and J dropped 2; count of bases not matched to a gene: 2. The CDR3 sequence: CASSQDLAGVTDTQYF. The CDR3 bases are TGTGCCAGCAGCCAAGATCTAGCGGGGGTCACAGATACGCAGTATTTT.

The rearrangement links TRBV4-2 to TRBJ2-2, with a weak D call TRBD2 (6 bases). Germline V lookup: CDR1 LGHNA, CDR2 YNFKEQ. V lost 0 bases to trimming and J lost 6 bases, with 8 bases between them. This CDR3 spans 14 amino acids. The CDR3 region has the DNA TGTGCCAGCAGCCAAGAGACTAGGTCCGGGGAGCTGTTTTTT. This translates into CASSQETRSGELFF.

This clone was counted between two and nine times. This sequence joins TRBV18 and TRBJ1-6, with a tentative D call TRBD1 (6 bases). This CDR3 is 15 amino acids long. Germline assignment: CDR1 KGHSH and CDR2 LQKENI. V lost 3 bases to trimming and J lost 4 bases, with 10 bases between them. CDR3 residues: CASSPRTDYNSPLHF. CDR3 nucleotides: TGTGCCAGCTCACCTCGGACAGATTATAATTCACCCCTCCACTTT.

The chain uses TRBV5-1 and TRBJ2-1, with D possibly TRBD2 on 5 matching bases. In germline, CDR1 is SGHRS, CDR2 YFSETQ. V was trimmed by 4 bases and J by 9 bases, leaving 14 bases between them. CDR3 size: 13 residues. The CDR3 protein is CASSEPLAVEQFF. CDR3 DNA sequence: TGCGCCAGCAGCGAGCCTCTAGCTGTTGAGCAGTTCTTC.

The chain has TRBV28 and TRBJ2-7, with D perhaps matching TRBD1 (5 bases). The V gene lost 3 bases and the J gene lost 4 bases, with 16 bases spanning the gap. This CDR3 contains 15 residues. Germline CDR1 and CDR2: MDHEN and SYDVKM. CDR3 loop: CASSLPGYSPYEQYF. DNA of the CDR3: TGTGCCAGCAGTTTGCCAGGGTATTCACCTTACGAGCAGTACTTC.

The rearrangement uses TRBV7-9 and TRBJ2-3; 10 positions match TRBD2. The CDR3 is made up of 15 amino acids. With 8 bases clipped from V and 4 bases from J, the junction kept 9 bases outside the gene matches. CDR1 is SEHNR, CDR2 FQNEAQ, per germline (reference sequence). The chain's CDR3 is CASQASGREADTQYF. The CDR3 nucleotides are TGTGCCAGCCAGGCTAGCGGGAGAGAGGCAGATACGCAGTATTTT. The full variable domain, completed using reference TRBV7-9 and TRBJ2-3, is DTGVSQNPRHKITKRGQNVTFRCDPISEHNRLYWYRQTLGQGPEFLTYFQNEAQLEKSRLLSDRFSAERPKGSFSTLEIQRTEQGDSAMYLCASQASGREADTQYFGPGTRLTVL.

The chain employs TRBV29-1 and TRBJ1-4; D is uncertain. CDR1 and CDR2 (germline): SQVTM, ANQGSEA. The CDR3 is made up of 13 amino acids. V shed 4 bases and J shed 4 bases, with 10 bases lying between them. CDR3 amino acids: CSVGRAGNEKLFF. The CDR3 nucleotides read TGCAGCGTTGGGCGGGCCGGTAATGAAAAACTGTTTTTT.

The chain carries TRBV4-1 and TRBJ2-7; D possibly corresponds to TRBD1 (6 bases). Trimming took 2 bases from V and 1 from J, leaving 12 bases between them. The length of the CDR3 is 15 residues. Looked up from germline, CDR1 is MGHRA and CDR2 is YSYEKL. The CDR3 sequence is CASSQPRDTSYEQYF. The CDR3 DNA is TGCGCCAGCAGCCAACCCCGGGACACATCCTACGAGCAGTACTTC.

The chain employs TRBV15 and TRBJ2-1, with D maybe TRBD2 (6 bases). Trimming took off 7 bases at V and 10 bases at J, with 26 bases between the two ends. In germline, CDR1 is LNHNV, CDR2 YYDKDF (reference sequence). The length of the CDR3 is 16 residues. The CDR3 DNA follows: TGTGCCACCAAGTTAGGATCCCGACATATCGGAGGGGAGCAGTTCTTC. Protein: CATKLGSRHIGGEQFF.

Only a few counts were recorded for this clone. The chain couples TRBV3-1 (or the pseudogene TRBV3-2) to TRBJ2-1, with 11 bases that match TRBD2. The CDR3 runs 15 residues. V was pared by 5 bases and J by 7 bases, with 7 bases of the junction left unmatched. In germline, CDR1 is LGHDT, CDR2 YNNKEL (reference sequence). The CDR3: CASSTSGSSWNEQFF. CDR3 nucleotides: TGTGCCAGCAGCACTAGCGGGAGTAGTTGGAATGAGCAGTTCTTC.

V usage is TRBV28 and J usage is TRBJ1-2; D is unclear. Germline V gene data show CDR1 as MDHEN and CDR2 as SYDVKM. CDR3 length: 14 residues. The V end was cut by 7 bases, the J end by 7 bases, with 19 bases between. CDR3 amino acids: CASTQARIGGGYTF. In DNA, the CDR3 is TGTGCCAGCACCCAAGCCAGGATAGGAGGTGGCTACACCTTC.